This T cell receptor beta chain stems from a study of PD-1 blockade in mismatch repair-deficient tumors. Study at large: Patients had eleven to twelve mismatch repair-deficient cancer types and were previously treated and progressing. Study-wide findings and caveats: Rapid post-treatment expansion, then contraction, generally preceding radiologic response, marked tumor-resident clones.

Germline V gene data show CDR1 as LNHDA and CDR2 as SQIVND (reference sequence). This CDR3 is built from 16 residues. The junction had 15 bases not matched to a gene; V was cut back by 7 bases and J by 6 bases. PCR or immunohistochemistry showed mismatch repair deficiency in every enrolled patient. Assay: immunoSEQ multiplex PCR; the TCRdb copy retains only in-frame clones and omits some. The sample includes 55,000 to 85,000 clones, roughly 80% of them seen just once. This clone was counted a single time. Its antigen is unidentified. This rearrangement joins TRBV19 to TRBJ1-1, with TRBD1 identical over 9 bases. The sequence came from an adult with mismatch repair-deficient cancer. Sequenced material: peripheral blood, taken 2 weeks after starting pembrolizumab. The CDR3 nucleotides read TGTGCCAGTAAATTTAGGACAGGGGTACGAGACCCTGAAGCTTTCTTT. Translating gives CASKFRTGVRDPEAFF.